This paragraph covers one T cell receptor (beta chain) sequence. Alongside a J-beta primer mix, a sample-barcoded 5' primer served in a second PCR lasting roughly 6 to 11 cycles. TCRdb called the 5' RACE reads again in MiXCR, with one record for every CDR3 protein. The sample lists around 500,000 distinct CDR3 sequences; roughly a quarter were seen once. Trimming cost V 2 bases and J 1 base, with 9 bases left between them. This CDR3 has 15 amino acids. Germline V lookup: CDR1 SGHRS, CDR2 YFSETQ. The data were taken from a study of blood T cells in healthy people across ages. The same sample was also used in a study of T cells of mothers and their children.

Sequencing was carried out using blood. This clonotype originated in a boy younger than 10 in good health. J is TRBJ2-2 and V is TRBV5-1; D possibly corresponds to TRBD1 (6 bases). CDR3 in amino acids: CASSFDRRNTGELFF. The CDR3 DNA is TGCGCCAGCAGCTTTGACAGGAGGAACACCGGGGAGCTGTTTTTT.